A selection of T cell receptor beta chains follows, all from one sample in a study of cytomegalovirus exposure and HLA in healthy donors. Assay used: immunoSEQ multiplex PCR; TCRdb lists only in-frame clones, some missing. The table shows under 130,000 clones, with around 80% occurring only once. The sample consisted of PBMCs. These receptors originate from a woman in her thirties or forties in good health and CMV-seronegative. CDR3s include the opening cysteine and the closing phenylalanine or tryptophan. A D gene is named only where the DNA matches it firmly. Size tells how often a clone was seen (once, few, many) or the class of an expanded clone, and some rows leave it out.

abundance	v_gene	j_gene	d_gene	CDR3nt	CDR3aa
few	TRBV9	TRBJ2-2	TRBD1	TGTGCCAGCAGTAAAACCGGGACAGCGAACACCGGGGAGCTGTTTTTT	CASSKTGTANTGELFF
.	TRBV30	TRBJ1-2	.	TGTGCCTGGAGTAAGGGAGCGGGTCCCGGGTACACCTTC	CAWSKGAGPGYTF
few	TRBV6-4	TRBJ1-5	.	TGTGCCAGTCAGAGCTTAGGAGGCAATCAGCCCCAGCATTTT	CASQSLGGNQPQHF
.	TRBV5-1	TRBJ2-3	TRBD2	TGCGCCAGCACGGGGGGGGCAGGCGGAACAGATACGCAGTATTTT	CASTGGAGGTDTQYF
once	TRBV7-9	TRBJ2-6	.	TGTGCCAGCAGCTTAGGCAGTCCTGGGGCCAACGTCCTGACTTTC	CASSLGSPGANVLTF
.	TRBV5-1	TRBJ1-4	TRBD1	TGCGCCAGCAGCTTGGCCCCGGGACAGGGAGCAACTAATGAAAAACTGTTTTTT	CASSLAPGQGATNEKLFF
.	TRBV6-1	TRBJ2-3	.	TGTGCCAGCGCCCCTAGCGCATCTAGCACAGATACGCAGTATTTT	CASAPSASSTDTQYF
.	TRBV10-3	TRBJ2-3	TRBD1	TGTGCCATCAGGGGGGACAGATCCCCCACAGATACGCAGTATTTT	CAIRGDRSPTDTQYF
.	TRBV27	TRBJ2-7	.	TGTGCCAGCAGTTACGGGAATACCTACGAGCAGTACTTC	CASSYGNTYEQYF
.	TRBV5-1	TRBJ1-1	TRBD1	TGCGCCAGCAGCTTGAGCAGGGGGATGAACACTGAAGCTTTCTTT	CASSLSRGMNTEAFF
.	TRBV9	TRBJ2-1	.	TGTGCCAGCAGTCCATGGGGCACCTACAATGAGCAGTTCTTC	CASSPWGTYNEQFF
once	TRBV7-7	TRBJ1-1	.	TGTGCCAGCAGCCACGGAGCGAACACTGAAGCTTTCTTT	CASSHGANTEAFF
.	TRBV10-3	TRBJ1-1	.	TGTGCCATCAGGGTAGACAAGGTGAACACTGAAGCTTTCTTT	CAIRVDKVNTEAFF
few	TRBV18	TRBJ2-5	TRBD2	TGTGCCAGCTCACCGGCGGGAGGGCGGCAAGAGACCCAGTACTTC	CASSPAGGRQETQYF
.	TRBV6-5	TRBJ2-7	TRBD2	TGTGCCAGCAGTTGGACTAGCGGGAGGCTCTACGAGCAGTACTTC	CASSWTSGRLYEQYF
.	TRBV18	TRBJ1-6	TRBD1	TGTGCCAGCTCACCTTCTGGACAGGGAGGGACTAATTCACCCCTCCACTTT	CASSPSGQGGTNSPLHF
once	TRBV30	TRBJ1-4	.	TGTGCCTGTGGTCGGGAGGAACTGTTTTTT	CACGREELFF
once	TRBV7-9	TRBJ2-1	TRBD1	TGTGCCAGCAGCATTCCGACAGGGGGCAGGTACAATGAGCAGTTCTTC	CASSIPTGGRYNEQFF
.	TRBV5-4	TRBJ2-2	.	TGTGCCAGCAGCGTCCGGGGGCAGGGGGTAACCGGGGAGCTGTTTTTT	CASSVRGQGVTGELFF
.	TRBV19	TRBJ2-7	.	TGTGCCAGTAGTACAACCAGGGTCTACGAGCAGTACTTC	CASSTTRVYEQYF
.	TRBV4-3	TRBJ2-7	TRBD1	TGCGCCAGCAGCCAATCGCGTTGGACAGGGGGAAGTTACGAGCAGTACTTC	CASSQSRWTGGSYEQYF
.	TRBV11-2	TRBJ1-1	TRBD1	TGTGCCAGCAGCCCCCCTACAGGGGCGAACACTGAAGCTTTCTTT	CASSPPTGANTEAFF
.	TRBV2	TRBJ1-5	TRBD1	TGTGCCAGCCGGACACAGGGGGTGAGCAATCAGCCCCAGCATTTT	CASRTQGVSNQPQHF
.	TRBV5-8	TRBJ1-5	.	TGTGCCAGCAGCTGGACCAGGGTTATCGACAATCAGCCCCAGCATTTT	CASSWTRVIDNQPQHF
.	TRBV2	TRBJ2-3	TRBD2	TGTGCCAGCAGTGCCCTCGAGCGGGGGGCCGAGACAGATACGCAGTATTTT	CASSALERGAETDTQYF
.	TRBV5-1	TRBJ2-2	.	TGCGCCAGCAGCTTGAAAACAGGACCGAACACCGGGGAGCTGTTTTTT	CASSLKTGPNTGELFF
.	TRBV7-9	TRBJ1-3	.	TGTGCCAGTAGGGACTCCTCTGGAAACACCATATATTTT	CASRDSSGNTIYF
.	TRBV19	TRBJ1-5	.	TGTGCCAGTAGTAAGACCCAAATAGCAAATCAGCCCCAGCATTTT	CASSKTQIANQPQHF
.	TRBV5-6	TRBJ2-1	TRBD1	TGTGCCAGCGCCCGGGACAGGGTCGACAATGAGCAGTTCTTC	CASARDRVDNEQFF
.	TRBV27	TRBJ1-2	TRBD1	TGTGCCAGCAGTTTTTTCGGGACAGGGGGCTATGGCTACACCTTC	CASSFFGTGGYGYTF
.	TRBV5-6	TRBJ1-1	.	TGTGCCAGCACCTTGGGGAGAGGATTGAACACTGAAGCTTTCTTT	CASTLGRGLNTEAFF
.	TRBV4-3	TRBJ1-5	.	TGCGCCAGCAGCCAAGACCGGGACATCGAACAGCCCCAGCATTTT	CASSQDRDIEQPQHF
once	TRBV19	TRBJ2-7	.	TGTGCCAGTAGTATAGTGGACAAGCCGTACGAGCAGTACTTC	CASSIVDKPYEQYF
.	TRBV14	TRBJ2-1	.	TGTGCCAGCGGAGTGGGATGGGGGGACAATGAGCAGTTCTTC	CASGVGWGDNEQFF
.	TRBV9	TRBJ2-7	.	TGTGCCAGCAGCGTAGGAGGGGGTTCCGAGCAGTACTTC	CASSVGGGSEQYF
.	TRBV6-6	TRBJ2-1	TRBD2	TGTGCCAGCAGACAAGCGGGGGGGGTCTACAATGAGCAGTTCTTC	CASRQAGGVYNEQFF
.	TRBV28	TRBJ2-1	TRBD2	TGTGCCAGCACTCAACTGGGCGGGGGTGTCAATGAGCAGTTCTTC	CASTQLGGGVNEQFF
.	TRBV6-1	TRBJ2-2	TRBD2	TGTGCCAGCAGTGATGGGGCCCCTACTAGCGGGAGTAACACCGGGGAGCTGTTTTTT	CASSDGAPTSGSNTGELFF
.	TRBV19	TRBJ1-5	.	TGTGCCAGTAGTGGTACGGGTCAGAGAAATCAGCCCCAGCATTTT	CASSGTGQRNQPQHF
.	TRBV7-8	TRBJ2-2	.	TGTGCCAGCAGCTTAAAACGGCTAGTGAACACCGGGGAGCTGTTTTTT	CASSLKRLVNTGELFF
.	TRBV11-2	TRBJ2-7	TRBD2	TGTGCCAGCAGCACAGGACTAGTTCAAGAGCAGTACTTC	CASSTGLVQEQYF
.	TRBV5-1	TRBJ2-1	TRBD1	TGCGCCAGCAGCTGGGGACAGGGCGGCAATGAGCAGTTCTTC	CASSWGQGGNEQFF
.	TRBV28	TRBJ1-3	.	TGTGCCAGCAGTAGGGCAGGGGTCTCTGGAAACACCATATATTTT	CASSRAGVSGNTIYF
.	TRBV30	TRBJ2-7	.	TGTGCCTGGAGCTGGAGGGGGGGCCGGAACGAGCAGTACTTC	CAWSWRGGRNEQYF
.	TRBV28	TRBJ1-5	.	TGTGCCAGCTTTCAGGATAATCAGCCCCAGCATTTT	CASFQDNQPQHF
.	TRBV28	TRBJ2-2	.	TGTGCCAGCAGCCAGGACCAGGGGTTGGGGGGGGAGCTGTTTTTT	CASSQDQGLGGELFF
.	TRBV28	TRBJ1-2	TRBD1	TGTGCCAGCAGTCCGGACAGGGTCCGTGGCTACACCTTC	CASSPDRVRGYTF
.	TRBV7-2	TRBJ1-1	TRBD1	TGTGCCAGCACCTTCAAGGACAGGGCGAACACTGAAGCTTTCTTT	CASTFKDRANTEAFF
.	TRBV7-8	TRBJ2-3	TRBD2	TGTGCCAGCAGCATAGGAGTTAGCGGGAGCACAGATACGCAGTATTTT	CASSIGVSGSTDTQYF
few	TRBV7-2	TRBJ2-1	TRBD2	TGTGCCAGCAGCTTGGGTAGCGGGTCGGGGTGGGAGCAGTTCTTC	CASSLGSGSGWEQFF
.	TRBV20-1	TRBJ2-1	.	TGCAGTTGGCTTGGAGTTGAGCAGTTCTTC	CSWLGVEQFF